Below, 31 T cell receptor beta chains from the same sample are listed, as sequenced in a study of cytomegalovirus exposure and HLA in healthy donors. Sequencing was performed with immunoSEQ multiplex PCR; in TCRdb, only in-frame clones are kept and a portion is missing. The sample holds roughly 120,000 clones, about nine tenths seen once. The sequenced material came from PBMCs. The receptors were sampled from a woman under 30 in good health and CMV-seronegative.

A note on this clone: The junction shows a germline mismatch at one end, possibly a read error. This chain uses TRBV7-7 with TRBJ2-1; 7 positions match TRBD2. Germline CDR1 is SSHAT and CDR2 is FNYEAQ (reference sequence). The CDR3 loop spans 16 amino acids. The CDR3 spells CASSLGFGDGGNEQFF. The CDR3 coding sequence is TGTGCTAGCAGCTTAGGGTTCGGGGACGGGGGGAATGAGCAGTTCTTC.

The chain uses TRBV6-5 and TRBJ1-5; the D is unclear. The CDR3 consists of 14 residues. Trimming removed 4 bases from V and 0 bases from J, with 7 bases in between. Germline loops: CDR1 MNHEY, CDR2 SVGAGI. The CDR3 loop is CASSSEYSNQPQHF. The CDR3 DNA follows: TGTGCCAGCAGTTCCGAGTATAGCAATCAGCCCCAGCATTTT.

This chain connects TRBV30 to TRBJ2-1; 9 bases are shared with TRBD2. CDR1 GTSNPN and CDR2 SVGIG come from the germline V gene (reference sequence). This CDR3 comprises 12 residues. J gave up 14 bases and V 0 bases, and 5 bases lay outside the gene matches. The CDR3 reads CAWSVGRGGEFF. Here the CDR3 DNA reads TGTGCCTGGAGTGTGGGGCGGGGGGGCGAGTTCTTC.

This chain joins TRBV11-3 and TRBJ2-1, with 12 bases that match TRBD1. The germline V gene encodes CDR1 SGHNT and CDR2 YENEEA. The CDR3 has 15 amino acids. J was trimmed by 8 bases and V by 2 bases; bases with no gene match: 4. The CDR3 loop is CASSLRGQGAHEQFF. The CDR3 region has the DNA TGTGCCAGCAGCTTAAGGGGACAGGGGGCGCATGAGCAGTTCTTC.

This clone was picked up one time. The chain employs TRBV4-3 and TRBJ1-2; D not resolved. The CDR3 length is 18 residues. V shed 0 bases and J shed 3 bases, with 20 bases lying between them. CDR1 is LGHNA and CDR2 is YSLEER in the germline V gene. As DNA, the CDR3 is TGCGCCAGCAGCCAAGAGGCGTCCGCGGGAGGCAGTTACTATGGCTACACCTTC. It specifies CASSQEASAGGSYYGYTF.

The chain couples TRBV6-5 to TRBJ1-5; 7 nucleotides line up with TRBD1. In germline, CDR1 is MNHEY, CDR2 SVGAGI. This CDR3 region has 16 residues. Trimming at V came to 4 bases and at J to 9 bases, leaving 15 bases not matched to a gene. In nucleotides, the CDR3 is TGTGCCAGCAGTTTCAAATTCGGGACAGCAGTAATGCCCCAGCATTTT. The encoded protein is CASSFKFGTAVMPQHF.

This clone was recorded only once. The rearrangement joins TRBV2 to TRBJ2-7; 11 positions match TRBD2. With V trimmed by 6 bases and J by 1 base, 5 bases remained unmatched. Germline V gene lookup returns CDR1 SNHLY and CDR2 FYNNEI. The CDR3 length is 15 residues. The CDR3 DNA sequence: TGTGCCAGCAGCCCGACTAGCGGGGTATCCTACGAGCAGTACTTC. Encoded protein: CASSPTSGVSYEQYF.

The CDR3 region has the DNA TGTGCCAGCAGTCGGACAGGGTACCAGCCCCAGCATTTT. This translates into CASSRTGYQPQHF. The chain recombines TRBV28 with TRBJ1-5; the match to TRBD1 covers 8 bases. Per germline, CDR1 MDHEN and CDR2 SYDVKM. The trim removed 5 bases at V and 7 bases at J, leaving 4 bases unmatched. The CDR3 has 13 residues.

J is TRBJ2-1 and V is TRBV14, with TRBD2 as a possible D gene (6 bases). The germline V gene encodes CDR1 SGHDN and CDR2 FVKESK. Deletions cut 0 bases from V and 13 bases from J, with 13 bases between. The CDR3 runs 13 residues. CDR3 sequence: CASSQDRGTGQFF. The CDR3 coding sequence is TGTGCCAGCAGCCAAGATCGGGGGACGGGTCAGTTCTTC.

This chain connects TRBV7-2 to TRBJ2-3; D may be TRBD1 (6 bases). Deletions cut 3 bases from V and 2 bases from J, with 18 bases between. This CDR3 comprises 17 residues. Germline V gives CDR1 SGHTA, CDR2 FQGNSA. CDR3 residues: CASSFFPQGNHTDTQYF. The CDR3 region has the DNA TGTGCCAGCAGCTTCTTCCCACAGGGCAACCACACAGATACGCAGTATTTT.

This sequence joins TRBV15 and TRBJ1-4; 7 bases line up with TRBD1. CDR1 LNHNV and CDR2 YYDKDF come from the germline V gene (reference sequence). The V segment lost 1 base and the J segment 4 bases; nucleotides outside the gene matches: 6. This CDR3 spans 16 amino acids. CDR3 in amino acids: CATSRALQGGNEKLFF. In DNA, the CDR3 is TGTGCCACCAGCAGAGCACTCCAGGGGGGTAATGAAAAACTGTTTTTT.

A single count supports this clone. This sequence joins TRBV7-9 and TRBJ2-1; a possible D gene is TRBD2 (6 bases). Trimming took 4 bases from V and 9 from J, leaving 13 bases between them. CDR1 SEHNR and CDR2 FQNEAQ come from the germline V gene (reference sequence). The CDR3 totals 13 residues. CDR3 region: CASSWSGEGEQFF. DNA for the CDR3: TGTGCCAGCAGCTGGTCGGGAGAGGGTGAGCAGTTCTTC.

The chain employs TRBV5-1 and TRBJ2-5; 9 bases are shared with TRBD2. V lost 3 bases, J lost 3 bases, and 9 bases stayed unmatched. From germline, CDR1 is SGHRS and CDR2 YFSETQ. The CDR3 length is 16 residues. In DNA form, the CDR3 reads TGCGCCAGCAGCTCTTCTAGCGGGGCTGGGGAAGAGACCCAGTACTTC. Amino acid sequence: CASSSSSGAGEETQYF.

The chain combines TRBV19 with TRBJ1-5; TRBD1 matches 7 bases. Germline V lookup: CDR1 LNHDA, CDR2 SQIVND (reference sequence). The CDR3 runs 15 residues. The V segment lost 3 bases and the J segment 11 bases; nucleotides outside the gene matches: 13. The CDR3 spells CASSIRTGMEEAQHF. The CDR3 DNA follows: TGTGCCAGTAGTATTCGGACAGGCATGGAAGAGGCCCAGCATTTT.

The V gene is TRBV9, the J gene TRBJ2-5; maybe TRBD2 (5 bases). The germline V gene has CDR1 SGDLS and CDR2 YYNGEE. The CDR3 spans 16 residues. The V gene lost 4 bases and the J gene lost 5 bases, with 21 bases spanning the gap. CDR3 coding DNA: TGTGCCAGCAGCCCCCCCCTCAGCGGCCTTGGGGAGACCCAGTACTTC. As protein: CASSPPLSGLGETQYF.

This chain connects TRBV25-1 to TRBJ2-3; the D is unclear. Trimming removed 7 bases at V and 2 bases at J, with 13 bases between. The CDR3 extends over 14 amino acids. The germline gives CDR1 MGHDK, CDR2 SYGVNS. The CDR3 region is CASTPRSNTDTQYF. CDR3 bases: TGTGCCAGCACCCCGCGTTCTAACACAGATACGCAGTATTTT.

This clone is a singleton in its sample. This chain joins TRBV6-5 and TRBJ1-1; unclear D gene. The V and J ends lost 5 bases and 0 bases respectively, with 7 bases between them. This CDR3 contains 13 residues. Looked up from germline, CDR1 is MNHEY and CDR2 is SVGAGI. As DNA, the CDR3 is TGTGCCAGCAGTCGAACTCTGAACACTGAAGCTTTCTTT. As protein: CASSRTLNTEAFF.

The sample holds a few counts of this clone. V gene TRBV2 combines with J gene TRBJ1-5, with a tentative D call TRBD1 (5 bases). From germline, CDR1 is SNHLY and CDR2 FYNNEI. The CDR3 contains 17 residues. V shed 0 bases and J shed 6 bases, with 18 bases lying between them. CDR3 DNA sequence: TGTGCCAGCAGTGAAGCCCCCGCATTCAGGGTATCTCAGCCCCAGCATTTT. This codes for CASSEAPAFRVSQPQHF.

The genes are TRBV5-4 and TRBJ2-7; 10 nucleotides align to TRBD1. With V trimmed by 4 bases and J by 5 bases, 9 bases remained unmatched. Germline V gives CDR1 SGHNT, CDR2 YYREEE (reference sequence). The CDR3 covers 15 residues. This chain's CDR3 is CASSKTGQGVDEQYF. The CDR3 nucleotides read TGTGCCAGCAGCAAGACCGGACAGGGGGTCGACGAGCAGTACTTC.

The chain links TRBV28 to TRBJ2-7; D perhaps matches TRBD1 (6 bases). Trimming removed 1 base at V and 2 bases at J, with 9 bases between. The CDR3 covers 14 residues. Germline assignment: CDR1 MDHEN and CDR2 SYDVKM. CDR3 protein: CASSLSTGTYEQYF. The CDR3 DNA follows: TGTGCCAGCAGTTTATCGACAGGAACCTACGAGCAGTACTTC.

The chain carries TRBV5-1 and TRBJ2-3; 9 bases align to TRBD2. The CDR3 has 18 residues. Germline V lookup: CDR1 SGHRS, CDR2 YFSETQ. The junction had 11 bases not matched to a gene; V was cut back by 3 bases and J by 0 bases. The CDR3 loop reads CASSSPGPSGTSTDTQYF. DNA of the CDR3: TGCGCCAGCAGCTCCCCGGGCCCTAGCGGGACTAGCACAGATACGCAGTATTTT.

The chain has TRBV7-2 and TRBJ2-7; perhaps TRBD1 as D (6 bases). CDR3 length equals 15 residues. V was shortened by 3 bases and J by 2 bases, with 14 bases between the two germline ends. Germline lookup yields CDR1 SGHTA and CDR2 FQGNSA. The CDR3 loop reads CASSFLERGTYEQYF. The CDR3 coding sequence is TGTGCCAGCAGCTTTCTAGAAAGGGGGACCTACGAGCAGTACTTC.

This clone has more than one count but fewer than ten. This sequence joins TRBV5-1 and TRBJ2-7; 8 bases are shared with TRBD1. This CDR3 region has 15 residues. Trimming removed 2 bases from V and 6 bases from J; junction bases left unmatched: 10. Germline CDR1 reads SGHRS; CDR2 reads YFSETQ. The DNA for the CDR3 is TGCGCCAGCAGCTTAGTACCGGGACAGGCCCTCGAGCAGTACTTC. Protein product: CASSLVPGQALEQYF.

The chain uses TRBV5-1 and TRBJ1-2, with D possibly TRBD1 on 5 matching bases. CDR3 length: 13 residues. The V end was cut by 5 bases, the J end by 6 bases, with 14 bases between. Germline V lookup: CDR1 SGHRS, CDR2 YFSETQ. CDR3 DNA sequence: TGCGCCAGCAGTATTGACAGTCTCGATGGCTACACCTTC. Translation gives CASSIDSLDGYTF.

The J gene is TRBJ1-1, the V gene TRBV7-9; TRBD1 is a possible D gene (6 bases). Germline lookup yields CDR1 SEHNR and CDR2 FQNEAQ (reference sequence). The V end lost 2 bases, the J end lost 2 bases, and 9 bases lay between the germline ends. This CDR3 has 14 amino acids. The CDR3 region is CASSLPGANTEAFF. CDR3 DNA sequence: TGTGCCAGCAGCTTACCAGGGGCAAACACTGAAGCTTTCTTT.

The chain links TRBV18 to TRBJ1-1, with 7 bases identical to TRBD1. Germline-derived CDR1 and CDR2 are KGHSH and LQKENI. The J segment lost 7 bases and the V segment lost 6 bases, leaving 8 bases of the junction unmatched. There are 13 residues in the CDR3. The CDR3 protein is CASSQFRDSEAFF. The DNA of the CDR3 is TGTGCCAGCTCTCAATTCCGGGACAGTGAAGCTTTCTTT.

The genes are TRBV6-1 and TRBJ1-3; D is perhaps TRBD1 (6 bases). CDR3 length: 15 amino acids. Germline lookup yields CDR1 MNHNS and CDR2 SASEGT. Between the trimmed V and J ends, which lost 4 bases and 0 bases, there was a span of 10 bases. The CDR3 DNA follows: TGTGCCAGCAGTGTACAGGGAGACTCTGGAAACACCATATATTTT. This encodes CASSVQGDSGNTIYF.

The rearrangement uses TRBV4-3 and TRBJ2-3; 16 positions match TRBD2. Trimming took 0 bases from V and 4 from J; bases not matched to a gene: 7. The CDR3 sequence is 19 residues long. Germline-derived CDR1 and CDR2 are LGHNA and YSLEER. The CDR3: CASSQDKGTSGGAPDTQYF. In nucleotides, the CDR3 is TGCGCCAGCAGCCAAGATAAGGGGACTAGCGGGGGGGCCCCAGATACGCAGTATTTT.

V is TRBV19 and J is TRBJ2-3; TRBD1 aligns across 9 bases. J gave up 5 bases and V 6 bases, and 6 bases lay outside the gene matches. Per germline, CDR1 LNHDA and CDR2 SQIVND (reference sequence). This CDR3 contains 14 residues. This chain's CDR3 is CASSAGQGIDTQYF. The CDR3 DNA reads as TGTGCCAGTAGCGCAGGACAGGGGATAGATACGCAGTATTTT.

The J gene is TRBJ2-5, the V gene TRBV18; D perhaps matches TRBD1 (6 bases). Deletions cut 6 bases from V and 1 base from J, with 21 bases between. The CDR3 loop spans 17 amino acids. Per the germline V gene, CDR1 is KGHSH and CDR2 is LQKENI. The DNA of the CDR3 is TGTGCCAGCTCGCAAGCACAGGGACGTAACTTCCAAGAGACCCAGTACTTC. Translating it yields CASSQAQGRNFQETQYF.

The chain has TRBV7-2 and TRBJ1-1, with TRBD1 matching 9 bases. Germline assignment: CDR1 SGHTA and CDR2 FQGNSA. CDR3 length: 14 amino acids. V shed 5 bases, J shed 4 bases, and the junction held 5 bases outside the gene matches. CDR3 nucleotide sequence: TGTGCCAGCAGCCCGAGGACAGGGGCCACTGAAGCTTTCTTT. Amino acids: CASSPRTGATEAFF. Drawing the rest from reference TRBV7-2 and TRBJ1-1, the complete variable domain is GAGVSQSPSNKVTEKGKDVELRCDPISGHTALYWYRQSLGQGLEFLIYFQGNSAPDKSGLPSDRFSAERTGGSVSTLTIQRTQQEDSAVYLCASSPRTGATEAFFGQGTRLTVV.